The TCR beta chain under discussion was sequenced for a study of a mutant IDH1 vaccine in newly diagnosed glioma. Specified time point: week 35, safety follow-up. One vaccine dose held 300 ug of mutant IDH1 20-mer peptide and came with topical imiquimod. For this clone: Its antigen remains unidentified.

Germline CDR1 and CDR2: SGDLS and YYNGEE. V lost 3 bases and J 2 bases, leaving 8 bases between the germline ends. CDR3 length: 13 residues. The method was immunoSEQ multiplex PCR; TCRdb's version includes in-frame clones alone and lacks a portion of them. The table has about 48,000 clones, around 80% seen once. The sample was PBMCs, taken from a glioma patient whose treatment included an IDH1 peptide vaccine. The chain recombines TRBV9 with TRBJ1-1; D ambiguous. This clonotype originated in a man aged 40-49 years with glioma. This CDR3 is CASSAYKNTEAFF. The CDR3 DNA sequence: TGTGCCAGCAGCGCATACAAAAACACTGAAGCTTTCTTT.